A selection of T cell receptor beta chains follows, all from one sample in a study of CD8+ T cells in alopecia areata. Libraries were prepared by immunoSEQ multiplex PCR; TCRdb keeps only in-frame clonotypes and omits some of them. The sample lists about 100,000 clones, 84% occurring once. Sample: CD8+ T cells sorted from blood, taken at week 24, from a patient treated with tofacitinib. Every receptor here comes from a human donor with alopecia areata. Each CDR3 is given with its conserved first and last residue. Each record gives: J gene, clone size, D gene, V gene, CDR3 DNA, CDR3 protein. D genes are given only for firm matches. Part of the rows lack a size; the others show once, few, many or a class for expanded clones.

J gene: TRBJ2-1
clone size: NA
D gene: NA
V gene: TRBV29-1
CDR3 DNA: TGCAGCGTTGAAGATCTGAAGGGGAGCAATGAGCAGTTCTTC
CDR3 protein: CSVEDLKGSNEQFF

J gene: TRBJ2-3
clone size: once
D gene: NA
V gene: TRBV6-5
CDR3 DNA: TGTGCCAGCAGTTACCCGGCCGGGGGGCAGTATTTT
CDR3 protein: CASSYPAGGQYF

J gene: TRBJ2-7
clone size: once
D gene: NA
V gene: TRBV13
CDR3 DNA: TGTGCCAGCAGCCCGGGGTCAAACTCCTACGAGCAGTACTTC
CDR3 protein: CASSPGSNSYEQYF

J gene: TRBJ1-2
clone size: NA
D gene: NA
V gene: TRBV27
CDR3 DNA: TGTGCCAGCAGGGCGCAAGGAGGGTCCTATGGCTACACCTTC
CDR3 protein: CASRAQGGSYGYTF

J gene: TRBJ2-1
clone size: NA
D gene: NA
V gene: TRBV14
CDR3 DNA: TGTGCCAGCAGCCAAGGGGTGCCCCCTGAGCAGTTCTTC
CDR3 protein: CASSQGVPPEQFF

J gene: TRBJ2-6
clone size: few
D gene: NA
V gene: TRBV9
CDR3 DNA: TGTGCCAGCAGCCCAGTCCCCTCTGGGGCCAACGTCCTGACTTTC
CDR3 protein: CASSPVPSGANVLTF

J gene: TRBJ2-5
clone size: NA
D gene: NA
V gene: TRBV7-9
CDR3 DNA: TGTGCCAGCAGCTCGCGCACTCAAGACCAAGAGACCCAGTACTTC
CDR3 protein: CASSSRTQDQETQYF

J gene: TRBJ2-2
clone size: hyperexpanded
D gene: NA
V gene: TRBV5-6
CDR3 DNA: TGTGCCAGCAGCTTGATTACAGGCCGCCCGAACACCGGGGAGCTGTTTTTT
CDR3 protein: CASSLITGRPNTGELFF

J gene: TRBJ2-6
clone size: NA
D gene: NA
V gene: TRBV28
CDR3 DNA: TGTGCCAGCAGTTTCGCCCCTTATATGGGGTCTGGGGCCAACGTCCTGACTTTC
CDR3 protein: CASSFAPYMGSGANVLTF

J gene: TRBJ2-7
clone size: NA
D gene: TRBD1
V gene: TRBV30
CDR3 DNA: TGTGCCTGGAGTGTACCTGGGACAGACTACAAGCAGTACTTC
CDR3 protein: CAWSVPGTDYKQYF

J gene: TRBJ2-7
clone size: NA
D gene: TRBD1
V gene: TRBV9
CDR3 DNA: TGTGCCAGCAGCCCCCGGGACAGGGTGTATCACGAGCAGTACTTC
CDR3 protein: CASSPRDRVYHEQYF

J gene: TRBJ1-3
clone size: NA
D gene: NA
V gene: TRBV29-1
CDR3 DNA: TGCAGCGTTCCGACAGGAAACACCATATATTTT
CDR3 protein: CSVPTGNTIYF

J gene: TRBJ2-7
clone size: NA
D gene: NA
V gene: TRBV7-9
CDR3 DNA: TGTGCCAGCAGCCGAGACAGCCCCTACGAGCAGTACTTC
CDR3 protein: CASSRDSPYEQYF

J gene: TRBJ2-2
clone size: NA
D gene: TRBD2
V gene: TRBV29-1
CDR3 DNA: TGCAGCGTTGTCGGGGGGTGGAACACCGGGGAGCTGTTTTTT
CDR3 protein: CSVVGGWNTGELFF

J gene: TRBJ2-4
clone size: few
D gene: NA
V gene: TRBV7-9
CDR3 DNA: TGTGCCAGCAGCATAAGTGGAGCCAAAAACATTCAGTACTTC
CDR3 protein: CASSISGAKNIQYF

J gene: TRBJ1-5
clone size: NA
D gene: NA
V gene: TRBV27
CDR3 DNA: TGTGCCAGCAGTCCCCGGACGCCTAGCAATCAGCCCCAGCATTTT
CDR3 protein: CASSPRTPSNQPQHF

J gene: TRBJ2-7
clone size: once
D gene: NA
V gene: TRBV29-1
CDR3 DNA: TGCAGCGTTGAAGATTTTCCATATCGATACTTC
CDR3 protein: CSVEDFPYRYF

J gene: TRBJ1-1
clone size: NA
D gene: NA
V gene: TRBV5-1
CDR3 DNA: TGCGCCAGCAGCTTGCGGGGGTTGGCTGAAGCTTTCTTT
CDR3 protein: CASSLRGLAEAFF

J gene: TRBJ2-3
clone size: few
D gene: TRBD1
V gene: TRBV27
CDR3 DNA: TGTGCCAGCAGTTCGACGACAGGGGGTTATCTAGATACGCAGTATTTT
CDR3 protein: CASSSTTGGYLDTQYF

J gene: TRBJ1-2
clone size: NA
D gene: NA
V gene: TRBV27
CDR3 DNA: TGTGCCAGCAGTCCGAGTGGGAGAGCCAACTATGGCTACACCTTC
CDR3 protein: CASSPSGRANYGYTF

J gene: TRBJ2-7
clone size: NA
D gene: NA
V gene: TRBV4-1
CDR3 DNA: TGCGCCAGCAGCCAAGATGTACAGTCCTACGAGCAGTACTTC
CDR3 protein: CASSQDVQSYEQYF

J gene: TRBJ2-7
clone size: NA
D gene: NA
V gene: TRBV27
CDR3 DNA: TGTGCCAGCGCACGAGCGAGTGACCCCTACGAGCAGTACTTC
CDR3 protein: CASARASDPYEQYF

J gene: TRBJ1-4
clone size: NA
D gene: NA
V gene: TRBV19
CDR3 DNA: TGTGCCAGTAGTATCGGGCAGGGCGGTGAAAAACTGTTTTTT
CDR3 protein: CASSIGQGGEKLFF

J gene: TRBJ2-2
clone size: NA
D gene: NA
V gene: TRBV4-1
CDR3 DNA: TGCGCCAGCAGCCAAGATGGATTAGCGACTGTCGGGGAGCTGTTTTTT
CDR3 protein: CASSQDGLATVGELFF

J gene: TRBJ2-7
clone size: NA
D gene: TRBD1
V gene: TRBV6-5
CDR3 DNA: TGTGCCAGCAGTTTAACAGGGGGGAGCTCCTACGAGCAGTACTTC
CDR3 protein: CASSLTGGSSYEQYF

J gene: TRBJ2-1
clone size: NA
D gene: TRBD2
V gene: TRBV14
CDR3 DNA: TGTGCCAGCAGCCCTCTAGCGGGGGCCCTCAATGAGCAGTTCTTC
CDR3 protein: CASSPLAGALNEQFF